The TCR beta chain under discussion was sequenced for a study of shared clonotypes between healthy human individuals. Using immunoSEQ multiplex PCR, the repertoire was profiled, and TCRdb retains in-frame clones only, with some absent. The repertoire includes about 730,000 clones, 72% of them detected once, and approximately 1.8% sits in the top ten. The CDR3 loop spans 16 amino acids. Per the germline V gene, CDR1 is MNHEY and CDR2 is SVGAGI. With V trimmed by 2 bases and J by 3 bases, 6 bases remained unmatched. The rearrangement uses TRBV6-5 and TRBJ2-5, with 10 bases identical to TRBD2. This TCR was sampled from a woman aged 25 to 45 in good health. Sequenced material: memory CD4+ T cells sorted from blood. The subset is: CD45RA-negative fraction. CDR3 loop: CASSYTGLAREETQYF. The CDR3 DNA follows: TGTGCCAGCAGTTACACGGGACTAGCGAGGGAAGAGACCCAGTACTTC.